Included here is one T cell receptor beta chain sequence, with context. Profiling relied on immunoSEQ multiplex PCR, and the TCRdb table lists in-frame clones only, not all of them. Found here are about 120,000 clones, around 90% of them singletons; the top ten hold about 4%. This entry belongs to a study of blood T cell repertoires in COVID-19. Seattle cases were enrolled at active infection and followed longitudinally. The CDR3 length is 15 residues. The V and J ends lost 5 bases and 6 bases, in that order; junction bases with no gene match: 10. CDR1 SEHNR and CDR2 FQNEAQ come from the germline V gene (reference sequence).

The chain uses TRBV7-9 and TRBJ1-2; 9 positions match TRBD1. The source is a woman aged 55-70 years with COVID-19, enrolled during active disease. Sample: peripheral blood. The CDR3, as DNA: TGTGCCAGCAGCCCCTCCGGGACAGGGTCGCATGGCTACACCTTC. Translated, it gives CASSPSGTGSHGYTF. Filled out from reference TRBV7-9 and TRBJ1-2, the complete variable domain reads DTGVSQNPRHKITKRGQNVTFRCDPISEHNRLYWYRQTLGQGPEFLTYFQNEAQLEKSRLLSDRFSAERPKGSFSTLEIQRTEQGDSAMYLCASSPSGTGSHGYTFGSGTRLTVV.